This TCR beta chain was documented in a study of persistence of HIV-infected CD4 T cells (dated by TCRdb to 2020 to 2021). About the study as a whole: Participants had been on suppressive ART for a median of around 8 years. Peripheral blood samples of up to about 200 mL were obtained at multiple time points, with the exception of a couple of participants, for whom leukapheresis was performed at a single time point. Anti-CD3/anti-CD28 stimulation activated a higher proportion of cells, with a lower memory fraction, than antigen stimulation. The study isolated CMV- and HIV-1 Gag-responding CD4+ T cells from ART-treated individuals to examine antigen-driven clonal expansion of HIV-1-infected cells. The clonality of all cells in each sorted population was measured by TCRbeta sequencing, and the clonality of infected cells was measured by proviral sequencing. In the cross-participant TCR cluster analysis, fewer than 10 participants were included for CMV and more than 5 participants were included for Gag. Findings and caveats that apply to the study as a whole: Significantly lower TCRbeta richness was observed in CMV- and Gag-responding cells than in anti-CD3/anti-CD28-responding cells, and higher oligoclonality was observed in CMV-responding cells than in CD3/CD28-stimulated and Gag-responding cells. Restriction of bulk TCR analyses to the rare CMV-responding cells that actually carried HIV-1 proviruses was not possible. Within the same sorted populations, how oligoclonal the TCRs were correlated with how oligoclonal the proviruses were. Only a small number of individuals took part in the study, and only a limited range of antigens was tested. Enrichment of degenerate expanded CDR3beta sequences was found in antigen-responding cells, suggesting convergent selection of CD4+ responses to CMV and Gag.

In the paper's terms, the treatment or condition label means: suppressive antiretroviral therapy. As a nonspecific positive control representing the CD4+ T cell repertoire, cells were stimulated with anti-CD3/anti-CD28 magnetic beads. Responding CD4+ T cells were sorted by upregulation of both CD40 ligand and CD69. Participants were HIV-1-infected adults who started suppressive ART during chronic infection. Participants had undetectable plasma HIV-1 RNA below 50 copies/mL for at least 4 years. To be included, participants needed a CD4+ T cell count above 400 cells/uL and a positive CMV serology. Before stimulation, PBMCs were isolated using density centrifugation and depleted of CD8+ T cells. CD8-depleted PBMCs were stimulated for about 18 hours with anti-CD28/CD49d costimulation, CD40-blocking antibody and enfuvirtide to prevent new infections. Sorting was done on either a Beckman Coulter MoFlo Legacy or an XDP sorter, and propidium iodide was used to exclude dead cells. Genomic DNA was extracted with the QIAamp DNA Mini Kit for samples above one million cells, otherwise with the Quick-DNA Microprep Kit.

As to this clone: Its specific antigen is unknown. Nothing much larger sits one base from this clone, and base qualities are not available.

The immunoSEQ hsTCRB assay version 4, run in survey mode, was used to sequence TCRbeta repertoires from genomic DNA. For TCRbeta sequencing, genomic DNA was diluted to around 10 ng/uL, and up to 1 ug was used per sample. On the study's bioinformatics: Analysis of the TCRbeta data was done in ImmunoSeq Analyzer 3.0, and diversity was computed on productive nucleotide rearrangements. The improved Chao index was used to estimate lower-bound TCR diversity, and the Gini coefficient was used to estimate clonality using the Immunarch R package. Different nucleotide rearrangements encoding the same CDR3beta amino acid sequence were counted as distinct clonotypes. TCRbeta sequences significantly enriched in antigen-responding cells relative to anti-CD3/anti-CD28-activated cells were identified by differential abundance analysis. GLIPH2 grouped TCRs by predicted peptide-MHC specificity, both within each participant and across combined participant data sets. TCRdb holds this immuneACCESS table with in-frame rearrangements only. Some clones are missing; in checked studies, unresolved V genes explain under half, and the rest has no known cause. V and J calls plus clone size are reproduced from that table; the DNA served to infer D and trimming. The sample yields about 43,000 clones; around 89% were counted once. Just over 1% of the sample comes from the top ten.

CDR1 and CDR2, per the germline V gene, are WSHSY and SAAADI. At the junction V is shortened by 0 bases and J by 8 bases, with 10 bases in between. The CDR3, cysteine through phenylalanine, is 13 amino acids long. The kept DNA is CDR3 alone, 39 bases in frame from the first base. This TCR derives from an adult man with HIV who was CMV-seropositive. The sequenced sample was CD4+ T cells sorted from PBMCs after roughly 17-hour stimulation, obtained from a patient who received antiretroviral therapy. The meaning of the sample's cell subset or site label: CD40L+CD69+ CD4 T cells responding to anti-CD3/anti-CD28 beads, representing the overall repertoire. This sequence uses TRBV10-2 and TRBJ1-2; confidence is insufficient to name the D gene. The CDR3: CASSESRDGGYTF. The nucleotide sequence reads as follows: TGCGCCAGCAGTGAGTCGAGGGATGGGGGCTACACCTTC.